These T cell receptor beta chains were read from a single sample in a study of CD8 T cells in Susac syndrome. One entry per CDR3 protein, called by TCRdb with MiXCR from the immunoSEQ multiplex PCR reads. The sample records some 300,000 distinct CDR3 sequences, roughly 90% being singletons. The sequencing input was CD8+ T cells from PBMCs. The receptors were sampled from a human donor with multiple sclerosis. Each CDR3 is given with its conserved first and last residue. The D gene is left open where the match is weak. The size of a clone is reported for some rows only, either as once, few or many, or as a class for expanded clones.

size: -; D: TRBD1; V: TRBV25-1; J: TRBJ2-3; CDR3: CASRDRTGGDTQYF; DNA: TGTGCCAGCAGGGATCGTACAGGGGGCGATACGCAGTATTTT
size: -; D: TRBD1; V: TRBV7-9; J: TRBJ1-2; CDR3: CASSLAGFRTGGFYGYTF; DNA: TGTGCCAGCAGCTTAGCGGGGTTTCGGACAGGGGGATTCTATGGCTACACCTTC
size: -; D: -; V: TRBV28; J: TRBJ1-1; CDR3: CASSPRGGNTEAFF; DNA: TGTGCCAGCAGTCCCCGAGGAGGGAACACTGAAGCTTTCTTT
size: -; D: -; V: TRBV28; J: TRBJ2-5; CDR3: CASSPFQGGETQYF; DNA: TGTGCCAGCAGCCCCTTTCAGGGAGGAGAGACCCAGTACTTC
size: -; D: -; V: TRBV7-2; J: TRBJ1-5; CDR3: CASSSWTDSNQPQHF; DNA: TGTGCCAGCAGCTCGTGGACAGATAGCAATCAGCCCCAGCATTTT
size: -; D: TRBD2; V: TRBV6-2/TRBV6-3; J: TRBJ2-1; CDR3: CASSETSGRKKDEQFF; DNA: TGTGCCAGCAGTGAGACTAGCGGGAGAAAAAAAGATGAGCAGTTCTTC
size: -; D: TRBD2; V: TRBV27; J: TRBJ2-1; CDR3: CASSYRIAGSSYNEQFF; DNA: TGTGCCAGCAGTTACCGGATAGCGGGAAGCTCCTACAATGAGCAGTTCTTC
size: -; D: -; V: TRBV6-5; J: TRBJ2-7; CDR3: CASSYHPGQPTEIYEQYF; DNA: TGTGCCAGCAGTTACCATCCCGGACAGCCTACTGAAATCTACGAGCAGTACTTC
size: -; D: TRBD2; V: TRBV7-9; J: TRBJ2-1; CDR3: CASSLGGAGGYNEQFF; DNA: TGTGCCAGCAGCTTGGGCGGTGCGGGGGGTTACAATGAGCAGTTCTTC
size: -; D: -; V: TRBV6-6; J: TRBJ1-2; CDR3: CASSYPEGTYGYTF; DNA: TGTGCCAGCAGTTACCCGGAGGGGACCTATGGCTACACCTTC
size: -; D: -; V: TRBV15; J: TRBJ1-5; CDR3: CATSGGDIRNQPQHF; DNA: TGTGCCACCAGCGGAGGGGACATAAGGAATCAGCCCCAGCATTTT
size: -; D: -; V: TRBV27; J: TRBJ2-3; CDR3: CASRLSGASTDTQYF; DNA: TGTGCCAGCAGACTTAGTGGGGCTAGCACAGATACGCAGTATTTT
size: -; D: -; V: TRBV9; J: TRBJ2-5; CDR3: CASSAWDSLGETQYF; DNA: TGTGCCAGCAGCGCGTGGGACTCTCTAGGGGAGACCCAGTACTTC
size: once; D: -; V: TRBV3-1; J: TRBJ2-1; CDR3: CACSLMWDPRRDNEQFF; DNA: TGTGCCTGCAGCTTAATGTGGGACCCTCGTAGGGACAATGAGCAGTTCTTC
size: once; D: -; V: TRBV9; J: TRBJ2-3; CDR3: CASNADLTDTQYF; DNA: TGTGCCAGCAATGCAGATCTCACAGATACGCAGTATTTT
size: -; D: TRBD2; V: TRBV13; J: TRBJ2-3; CDR3: CASSLGLGLAGVTSTDTQYF; DNA: TGTGCCAGCAGCTTAGGCCTGGGACTAGCGGGAGTGACCAGCACAGATACGCAGTATTTT
size: -; D: TRBD2; V: TRBV7-8; J: TRBJ2-4; CDR3: CASSSLAGLAKNIQYF; DNA: TGTGCCAGCAGCTCCTTAGCGGGGCTAGCCAAAAACATTCAGTACTTC